The 29 T cell receptor beta chains below come from one sample, sequenced in a study of T-cell memory formation after mild COVID-19. TCRdb called the 5' RACE reads again in MiXCR, with one record for every CDR3 protein. The sample lists more than 300,000 distinct CDR3 sequences, roughly 13% occurring once. Input material: PBMCs or a T cell subset sorted from them (not recorded which). Every receptor here comes from a man in his late teens or twenties who had mild COVID-19 (a few samples of this study predate the infection). Cell type and time point are not known.

This sequence joins TRBV4-3 and TRBJ2-7; D is unclear. Germline-derived CDR1 and CDR2 are LGHNA and YSLEER. This CDR3 spans 14 amino acids. Trimming took 1 base from V and 5 from J, leaving 12 bases between them. This CDR3 reads CASSQGEAAHEQYF. The CDR3 DNA sequence: TGCGCCAGCAGCCAAGGAGAGGCGGCCCACGAGCAGTACTTC.

The chain has TRBV5-1 and TRBJ1-3; D possibly corresponds to TRBD1 (6 bases). Germline CDR1 reads SGHRS; CDR2 reads YFSETQ. The CDR3 sequence is 15 residues long. Trimming removed 0 bases from V and 6 bases from J, with 13 bases in between. The CDR3 loop reads CASSLEGESANTIYF. CDR3 DNA: TGCGCCAGCAGCTTGGAGGGGGAATCGGCAAACACCATATATTTT.

This clonotype was seen only a few times. The rearrangement joins TRBV4-3 to TRBJ2-7; D is unclear. Trimming pared 2 bases from V and 0 bases from J, leaving 5 bases between. Germline CDR1 and CDR2: LGHNA and YSLEER. CDR3 length: 13 amino acids. CDR3: CASSQTVSYEQYF. The CDR3, as DNA: TGCGCCAGCAGCCAAACAGTCTCCTACGAGCAGTACTTC.

This clonotype was picked up many times. This chain uses TRBV5-1 with TRBJ2-5; 8 nucleotides match TRBD1. Germline CDR1 and CDR2: SGHRS and YFSETQ. This CDR3 has 13 residues. Germline trimming cut 7 bases from V and 2 bases from J; bases unmatched to any gene: 4. CDR3 sequence reads: CASARQGQETQYF. CDR3 in DNA: TGCGCCAGCGCCCGACAGGGGCAAGAGACCCAGTACTTC.

This clonotype was seen only a few times. The V call is TRBV6-6, the J call TRBJ1-1, with D perhaps matching TRBD1 (5 bases). This CDR3 region has 15 residues. With 0 bases removed from V and 2 bases from J, the gap between germline ends came to 10 bases. Germline V gene data show CDR1 as MNHNY and CDR2 as SVGAGI (reference sequence). The CDR3: CASSYSMQGNTEAFF. As DNA, the CDR3 is TGTGCCAGCAGTTACTCTATGCAGGGTAACACTGAAGCTTTCTTT.

The sample holds a few counts of this clonotype. The rearrangement joins TRBV6-5 to TRBJ2-7, with TRBD2 matching 9 bases. CDR1 MNHEY and CDR2 SVGAGI come from the germline V gene. The CDR3 runs 16 residues. V trimming: 0 bases; J trimming: 6 bases; junction bases outside the gene matches: 9. As DNA, the CDR3 is TGTGCCAGCAGTTACTCGTTTGCGGGGGGGCCGTCCGAGCAGTACTTC. Translation gives CASSYSFAGGPSEQYF.

This chain links TRBV5-6 with TRBJ1-2, with 7 bases lining up with TRBD1. There are 12 residues in the CDR3. V dropped 4 bases and J dropped 8; count of bases not matched to a gene: 5. The V gene's germline CDR1 is SGHDT and CDR2 YYEEEE. The CDR3 DNA reads TGTGCCAGCAGCCTGACAGGGAAGGGCTACACCTTC. The encoded protein is CASSLTGKGYTF.

The sample holds many counts of this clonotype. The V call is TRBV7-3, the J call TRBJ2-1, with D possibly TRBD2 on 6 matching bases. Germline V CDR1 and CDR2: SGHTA, FQGTGA. This CDR3 region has 14 residues. V was trimmed by 1 base and J by 7 bases, leaving 11 bases between them. The CDR3 coding sequence is TGTGCCAGCAGCTTAAGTACCGGAGGGAATGAGCAGTTCTTC. This codes for CASSLSTGGNEQFF.

This clonotype was picked up many times. The chain uses TRBV11-2 and TRBJ2-3, with D possibly TRBD1 on 6 matching bases. V lost 1 base and J 0 bases, leaving 11 bases between the germline ends. Per the germline V gene, CDR1 is SGHAT and CDR2 is FQNNGV. The CDR3 is made up of 16 amino acids. The CDR3 DNA follows: TGTGCCAGCAGCTTAGGGGTTGGGGGCAGCACAGATACGCAGTATTTT. Translated, it gives CASSLGVGGSTDTQYF.

The rearrangement joins TRBV7-9 to TRBJ2-7; 10 nucleotides match TRBD1. The CDR3 extends over 16 amino acids. V was clipped by 4 bases and J by 5 bases; unmatched bases: 11. Germline-derived CDR1 and CDR2 are SEHNR and FQNEAQ (reference sequence). The CDR3 reads CASSSFPGQGIHEQYF. CDR3 nucleotide sequence: TGTGCCAGCAGCTCGTTCCCGGGACAGGGGATCCACGAGCAGTACTTC. The whole variable domain, filled in from reference TRBV7-9 and TRBJ2-7, reads DTGVSQNPRHKITKRGQNVTFRCDPISEHNRLYWYRQTLGQGPEFLTYFQNEAQLEKSRLLSDRFSAERPKGSFSTLEIQRTEQGDSAMYLCASSSFPGQGIHEQYFGPGTRLTVT.

Here the CDR3 reads CASSVVGTGSTEAFF. Written as DNA, the CDR3 is TGTGCCAGCAGCGTAGTAGGGACAGGGTCCACTGAAGCTTTCTTT. The chain carries TRBV9 and TRBJ1-1; TRBD1 matches 9 bases. This CDR3 has 15 residues. In germline, CDR1 is SGDLS, CDR2 YYNGEE. V was pared by 0 bases and J by 4 bases, with 4 bases of the junction left unmatched.

J is TRBJ1-2 and V is TRBV6-1, with D possibly being TRBD1 (5 bases). V was cut by 6 bases and J by 6 bases, with 11 bases left in between. CDR1 is MNHNS, CDR2 SASEGT, per germline. CDR3 length equals 12 residues. Written as DNA, the CDR3 is TGTGCCAGCAGACGAGACAGAGATGGCTACACCTTC. It specifies CASRRDRDGYTF.

This clonotype has a count of ten or more. The chain carries TRBV5-1 and TRBJ1-2, with D unresolved. Germline V gene lookup returns CDR1 SGHRS and CDR2 YFSETQ. V shed 0 bases and J shed 1 base, with 7 bases lying between them. CDR3 length: 14 residues. The CDR3 bases are TGCGCCAGCAGCTTGGACACGCTTAACTATGGCTACACCTTC. Encoded protein: CASSLDTLNYGYTF.

This chain joins TRBV27 and TRBJ1-6; 12 nucleotides align to TRBD1. The germline V gene encodes CDR1 MNHEY and CDR2 SMNVEV (reference sequence). This CDR3 has 18 amino acids. After removal of 4 bases from V and 1 base from J, the junction contained 5 bases not matched to a gene. CDR3: CASSYRDRGLSYNSPLHF. The CDR3 nucleotides read TGTGCCAGCAGTTACCGGGACAGGGGGCTTTCCTATAATTCACCCCTCCACTTT.

A few counts support this clonotype. This chain connects TRBV20-1 to TRBJ2-3; 10 bases map to TRBD1. The CDR3 extends over 15 amino acids. Trimming removed 6 bases from V and 4 bases from J; junction bases left unmatched: 10. CDR1 is DFQATT, CDR2 SNEGSKA, per germline (reference sequence). CDR3 DNA sequence: TGCAGTGCCACATCCACAGACAGGGGGCCAGATACGCAGTATTTT. Translating gives CSATSTDRGPDTQYF.

This clonotype was recorded a few times. The chain combines TRBV28 with TRBJ1-2; D perhaps matches TRBD1 (6 bases). This CDR3 has 12 residues. Trimming removed 7 bases from V and 10 bases from J, with 16 bases in between. Germline assignment: CDR1 MDHEN and CDR2 SYDVKM. The CDR3 loop is CASTPSGGPYTF. Here the CDR3 DNA reads TGTGCCAGCACCCCGTCGGGGGGGCCCTACACCTTC.

This clonotype was recorded a few times. This rearrangement joins TRBV20-1 to TRBJ1-1; TRBD1 might be the D (6 bases). Germline V gene lookup returns CDR1 DFQATT and CDR2 SNEGSKA (reference sequence). This CDR3 is built from 13 residues. Trimming removed 0 bases from V and 5 bases from J, with 10 bases in between. CDR3 DNA: TGCAGTGCTAGAGAACAGGGAGAAACTGAAGCTTTCTTT. Its protein is CSAREQGETEAFF.

The table lists this clonotype with a few counts. The gene calls are TRBV5-5 and TRBJ2-7; 7 nucleotides line up with TRBD2. The V segment lost 6 bases and the J segment 0 bases; nucleotides outside the gene matches: 9. Per germline, CDR1 SGHKS and CDR2 YYEKEE (reference sequence). This CDR3 spans 15 amino acids. The CDR3 nucleotides read TGTGCCAGCACGACCTCCTGGGGGGGCTCCTACGAGCAGTACGTC. Protein: CASTTSWGGSYEQYV.

This clonotype was seen more than once but under ten times. This chain uses TRBV7-2 with TRBJ2-2; a possible D gene is TRBD2 (5 bases). Between the trimmed V and J ends, which lost 0 bases and 5 bases, there was a span of 16 bases. The CDR3 contains 17 residues. Looked up from germline, CDR1 is SGHTA and CDR2 is FQGNSA. This chain's CDR3 is CASSLARAAARTGELFF. The CDR3 nucleotides are TGTGCCAGCAGCTTAGCGCGAGCGGCTGCTCGGACCGGGGAGCTGTTTTTT.

The rearrangement uses TRBV2 and TRBJ1-2; TRBD1 is a possible D gene (5 bases). V lost 6 bases, J lost 8 bases, and 19 bases lay in between. The CDR3 extends over 14 amino acids. Germline V CDR1 and CDR2: SNHLY, FYNNEI. CDR3 nucleotides: TGTGCCAGCAGCCGCGGGACGTCGCGGGGAGGCTACACCTTC. Translation gives CASSRGTSRGGYTF.

In this sample, this clonotype turned up a few times. The rearrangement joins TRBV3-1 to TRBJ2-7; no definite D call. The CDR3 runs to 12 residues. Germline lookup yields CDR1 LGHDT and CDR2 YNNKEL (reference sequence). V was pared by 1 base and J by 5 bases, with 6 bases between. CDR3 residues: CASSQARHEQYF. DNA for the CDR3: TGTGCCAGCAGCCAAGCTAGACACGAGCAGTACTTC.

CDR3 in amino acids: CASSLFGLEDTQYF. In DNA form, the CDR3 reads TGTGCCAGCAGCTTATTTGGACTAGAGGATACGCAGTATTTT. V and J are TRBV7-2 and TRBJ2-3; 7 bases align to TRBD2. This CDR3 spans 14 amino acids. CDR1 SGHTA and CDR2 FQGNSA come from the germline V gene. With 2 bases clipped from V and 6 bases from J, the junction kept 5 bases outside the gene matches.

This clonotype has more than one count but fewer than ten. The rearrangement joins TRBV27 to TRBJ2-7; no clear D. The CDR3 sequence is 14 residues long. The V end lost 6 bases, the J end lost 0 bases, and 12 bases lay between the germline ends. Looked up from germline, CDR1 is MNHEY and CDR2 is SMNVEV (reference sequence). This CDR3 reads CASRITFSSYEQYV. CDR3 in DNA: TGTGCCAGCAGGATAACTTTTAGCTCCTACGAGCAGTACGTC.

The chain has TRBV6-6 and TRBJ1-1, with TRBD1 as a possible D gene (5 bases). The CDR3 is made up of 15 amino acids. Germline V gene sequence: CDR1 MNHNY, CDR2 SVGAGI (reference sequence). Trimming left V 0 bases short and J 3 bases short, with 11 bases between. The CDR3 region has the DNA TGTGCCAGCAGTTACTCGAATTTGGGGCACACTGAAGCTTTCTTT. It encodes CASSYSNLGHTEAFF.

Ten or more counts support this clonotype. The chain carries TRBV7-2 and TRBJ2-1, with 8 bases that match TRBD2. Trimming took 5 bases from V and 6 from J; bases not matched to a gene: 6. Germline CDR1 reads SGHTA; CDR2 reads FQGNSA. The CDR3 sequence is 14 residues long. CDR3 nucleotide sequence: TGTGCCAGCAGCCCCCAGCGGGGGTTCAATGAGCAGTTCTTC. Translated: CASSPQRGFNEQFF.

This chain links TRBV29-1 with TRBJ1-2; D gene ambiguous. This CDR3 region has 12 residues. The germline V gene has CDR1 SQVTM and CDR2 ANQGSEA. Trimming took off 3 bases at V and 6 bases at J, with 11 bases between the two ends. The CDR3 here is CSVDRGENGYTF. DNA of the CDR3: TGCAGCGTTGACCGGGGAGAGAATGGCTACACCTTC.

This clonotype was seen at least ten times. This chain uses TRBV7-3 with TRBJ1-5; D unclear. Trimming took 4 bases from V and 7 from J, leaving 11 bases between them. The CDR3 has 13 amino acids. Germline V lookup: CDR1 SGHTA, CDR2 FQGTGA. The CDR3 sequence: CASSSFPGQPQHF. In DNA, the CDR3 is TGTGCCAGCAGCTCCTTTCCGGGCCAGCCCCAGCATTTT. Full variable domain (missing parts from reference TRBV7-3 and TRBJ1-5): GAGVSQTPSNKVTEKGKYVELRCDPISGHTALYWYRQSLGQGPEFLIYFQGTGAADDSGLPNDRFFAVRPEGSVSTLKIQRTERGDSAVYLCASSSFPGQPQHFGDGTRLSIL.

This clonotype was detected a few times. The chain combines TRBV27 with TRBJ2-1; 8 bases map to TRBD1. The V gene's germline CDR1 is MNHEY and CDR2 SMNVEV (reference sequence). V trimming: 5 bases; J trimming: 8 bases; junction bases outside the gene matches: 8. The CDR3 has 14 amino acids. Here the CDR3 DNA reads TGTGCCAGCAGTCCCCTGGACAGGGAGGATGAGCAGTTCTTC. This gives the protein CASSPLDREDEQFF.

This sequence joins TRBV13 and TRBJ2-7; 9 bases are a match to TRBD2. The J segment lost 6 bases and the V segment lost 2 bases, leaving 2 bases of the junction unmatched. The germline gives CDR1 PRHDT, CDR2 FYEKMQ (reference sequence). This CDR3 is built from 13 residues. The chain's CDR3 is CASSLRGGVEQYF. The CDR3 region has the DNA TGTGCCAGCAGCTTACGCGGGGGGGTCGAGCAGTACTTC.